Shown below are 9 T cell receptor beta chains from a single sample sequenced in a study of cytomegalovirus exposure and HLA in healthy donors. Amplification used 60 Vbeta primers and 13 Jbeta primers. Sequenced by immunoSEQ multiplex PCR; TCRdb stores in-frame clones only, minus some. The sample has fewer than 250,000 clones; approximately 70% are singletons. Sequenced material: PBMCs. These receptors were collected from a woman in her 30s in good health and CMV-seropositive.

There are a few counts of this clone. V gene TRBV28 combines with J gene TRBJ2-7; possibly TRBD2 for D (5 bases). Trimming removed 2 bases at V and 1 base at J, with 9 bases between. The CDR3 loop spans 14 amino acids. Germline CDR1 reads MDHEN; CDR2 reads SYDVKM. In DNA, the CDR3 is TGTGCCAGCAGTTTAGTGACGGGGTCCTACGAGCAGTACTTC. It yields the protein CASSLVTGSYEQYF.

V is TRBV23-1 and J is TRBJ1-5; 7 bases agree with TRBD1. Being an ORF, TRBV23-1 has a function that is uncertain. V shed 4 bases, J shed 7 bases, and the junction held 10 bases outside the gene matches. CDR3 length: 15 amino acids. The CDR3 DNA follows: TGCGCCAGCAGTCGCCGGGACAGCTGGAGGCAGCCCCAGCATTTT. Translating gives CASSRRDSWRQPQHF.

This chain joins TRBV19 and TRBJ1-1, with TRBD1 matching 8 bases. The germline CDR1 and CDR2 sequences are LNHDA and SQIVND (reference sequence). This CDR3 region has 17 residues. The ends lost 6 bases at V and 4 bases at J; junction bases unmatched: 16. The CDR3 spells CASRSLDRADRITEAFF. The CDR3 coding sequence is TGTGCCAGTAGATCTCTGGACAGGGCAGATAGGATCACTGAAGCTTTCTTT.

The rearrangement uses TRBV5-1 and TRBJ1-4; tentatively, D is TRBD1 (6 bases). With 4 bases removed from V and 3 bases from J, the gap between germline ends came to 10 bases. The CDR3 consists of 14 residues. Germline V lookup: CDR1 SGHRS, CDR2 YFSETQ. The CDR3 spells CASSPQGANEKLFF. CDR3 nucleotide sequence: TGCGCCAGCAGCCCACAGGGAGCTAATGAAAAACTGTTTTTT. Full variable domain (missing parts from reference TRBV5-1 and TRBJ1-4): KAGVTQTPRYLIKTRGQQVTLSCSPISGHRSVSWYQQTPGQGLQFLFEYFSETQRNKGNFPGRFSGRQFSNSRSEMNVSTLELGDSALYLCASSPQGANEKLFFGSGTQLSVL.

The V gene is TRBV28, the J gene TRBJ2-7; D is possibly TRBD1 (6 bases). The V and J ends lost 4 bases and 3 bases respectively, with 13 bases between them. The CDR3 length is 14 residues. CDR1 is MDHEN, CDR2 SYDVKM, per germline. CDR3: CASSSHRVGYEQYF. The DNA of the CDR3 is TGTGCCAGCAGTTCACACAGGGTGGGCTACGAGCAGTACTTC. The full variable domain, rest sourced from reference TRBV28 and TRBJ2-7, is DVKVTQSSRYLVKRTGEKVFLECVQDMDHENMFWYRQDPGLGLRLIYFSYDVKMKEKGDIPEGYSVSREKKERFSLILESASTNQTSMYLCASSSHRVGYEQYFGPGTRLTVT.

The chain carries TRBV10-1 and TRBJ2-1; TRBD2 matches at 14 bases. The ends lost 4 bases at V and 6 bases at J; junction bases unmatched: 2. Germline CDR1 is WNHNN and CDR2 is SYGVQD (reference sequence). CDR3 length: 15 residues. CDR3 sequence reads: CASSAGTSGSNEQFF. For the CDR3, the DNA is TGCGCCAGCAGTGCCGGGACTAGCGGGAGCAATGAGCAGTTCTTC.

V is TRBV7-2 and J is TRBJ2-7, with 15 nucleotides matching TRBD2. V was clipped by 4 bases and J by 5 bases; unmatched bases: 6. Germline CDR1 SGHTA, CDR2 FQGNSA. The CDR3 spans 16 residues. This chain's CDR3 is CASSWGLAGGLNEQYF. The CDR3 DNA reads as TGTGCCAGCAGCTGGGGACTAGCGGGAGGTTTGAACGAGCAGTACTTC.

The J gene is TRBJ2-3, the V gene TRBV27, with D tentatively TRBD1 (6 bases). The germline V gene encodes CDR1 MNHEY and CDR2 SMNVEV (reference sequence). This CDR3 is built from 15 residues. V dropped 5 bases and J dropped 0 bases, with 12 bases sitting between them. The CDR3 region has the DNA TGTGCCAGCAGTGTCCCGGGACATAGCACAGATACGCAGTATTTT. Translated: CASSVPGHSTDTQYF.

The chain carries TRBV11-3 and TRBJ2-3; maybe TRBD2 (5 bases). V was cut by 1 base and J by 6 bases, with 5 bases left in between. CDR3 length equals 12 residues. The V gene's germline CDR1 is SGHNT and CDR2 YENEEA. The CDR3 here is CASSLGGDTQYF. The CDR3 DNA is TGTGCCAGCAGCTTAGGCGGGGATACGCAGTATTTT. Using reference TRBV11-3 and TRBJ2-3 for the parts outside the CDR3, the full variable domain is EAGVVQSPRYKIIEKKQPVAFWCNPISGHNTLYWYLQNLGQGPELLIRYENEEAVDDSQLPKDRFSAERLKGVDSTLKIQPAELGDSAVYLCASSLGGDTQYFGPGTRLTVL.